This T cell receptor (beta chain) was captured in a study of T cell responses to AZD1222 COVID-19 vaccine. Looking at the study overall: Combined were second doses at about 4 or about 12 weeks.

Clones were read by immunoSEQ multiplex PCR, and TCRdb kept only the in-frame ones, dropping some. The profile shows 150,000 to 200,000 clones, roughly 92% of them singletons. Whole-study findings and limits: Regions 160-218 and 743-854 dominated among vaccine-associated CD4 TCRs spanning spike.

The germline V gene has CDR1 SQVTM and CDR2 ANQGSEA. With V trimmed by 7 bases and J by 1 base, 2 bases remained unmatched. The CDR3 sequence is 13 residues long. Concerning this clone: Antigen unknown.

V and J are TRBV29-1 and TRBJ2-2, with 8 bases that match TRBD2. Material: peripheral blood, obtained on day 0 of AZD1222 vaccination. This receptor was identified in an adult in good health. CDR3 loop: CSAGGMNTGELFF. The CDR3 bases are TGCAGCGCGGGGGGGATGAACACCGGGGAGCTGTTTTTT.